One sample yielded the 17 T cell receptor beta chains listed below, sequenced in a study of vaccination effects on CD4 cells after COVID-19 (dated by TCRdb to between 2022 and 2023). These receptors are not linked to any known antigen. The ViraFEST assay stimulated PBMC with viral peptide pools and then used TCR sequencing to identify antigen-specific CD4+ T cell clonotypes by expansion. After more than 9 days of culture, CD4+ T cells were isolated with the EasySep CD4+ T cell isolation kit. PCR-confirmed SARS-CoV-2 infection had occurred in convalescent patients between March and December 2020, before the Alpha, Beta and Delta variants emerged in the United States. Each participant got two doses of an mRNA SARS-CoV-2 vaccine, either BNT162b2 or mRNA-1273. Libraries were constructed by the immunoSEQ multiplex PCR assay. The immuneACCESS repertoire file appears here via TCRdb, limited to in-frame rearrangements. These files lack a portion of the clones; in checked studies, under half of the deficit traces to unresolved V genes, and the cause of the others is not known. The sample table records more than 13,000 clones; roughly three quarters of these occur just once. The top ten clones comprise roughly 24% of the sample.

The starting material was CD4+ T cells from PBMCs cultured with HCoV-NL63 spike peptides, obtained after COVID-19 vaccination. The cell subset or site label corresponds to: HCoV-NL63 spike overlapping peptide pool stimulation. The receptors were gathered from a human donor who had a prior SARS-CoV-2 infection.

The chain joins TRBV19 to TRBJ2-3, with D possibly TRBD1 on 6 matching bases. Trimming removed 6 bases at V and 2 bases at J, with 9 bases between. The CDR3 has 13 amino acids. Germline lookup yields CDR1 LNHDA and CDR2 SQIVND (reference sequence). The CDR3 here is CASRDSPTDTQYF. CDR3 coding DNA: TGTGCCAGTAGGGACAGTCCCACAGATACGCAGTATTTT.

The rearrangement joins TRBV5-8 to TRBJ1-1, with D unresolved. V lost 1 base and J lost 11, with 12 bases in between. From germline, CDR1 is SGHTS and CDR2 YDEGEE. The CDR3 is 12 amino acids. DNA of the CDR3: TGTGCCAGCAGCTTGTACCCCTCAAGGGCTTTCTTT. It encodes CASSLYPSRAFF.

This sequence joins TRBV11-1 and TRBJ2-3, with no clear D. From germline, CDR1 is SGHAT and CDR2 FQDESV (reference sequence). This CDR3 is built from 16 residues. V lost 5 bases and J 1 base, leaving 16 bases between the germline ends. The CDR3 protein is CASSRLVGWGTDTQYF. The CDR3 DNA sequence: TGTGCCAGCAGCCGACTCGTGGGGTGGGGCACAGATACGCAGTATTTT.

CDR3 nucleotide sequence: TGCGCCAGCAGCATGGACAGGGGAGATGAAAAACTGTTTTTT. This codes for CASSMDRGDEKLFF. V gene TRBV5-1 combines with J gene TRBJ1-4, with 9 bases that match TRBD1. There are 14 residues in the CDR3. Germline loops: CDR1 SGHRS, CDR2 YFSETQ. The V gene end was trimmed by 4 bases and the J gene end by 6 bases; junction bases not matched to a gene: 4.

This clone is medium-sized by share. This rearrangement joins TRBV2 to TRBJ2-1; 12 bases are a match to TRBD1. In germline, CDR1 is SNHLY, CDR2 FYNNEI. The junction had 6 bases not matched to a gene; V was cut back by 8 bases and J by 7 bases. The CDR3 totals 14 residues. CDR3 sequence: CASGGQGAQNEQFF. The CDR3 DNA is TGTGCCAGCGGGGGACAGGGGGCGCAAAATGAGCAGTTCTTC.

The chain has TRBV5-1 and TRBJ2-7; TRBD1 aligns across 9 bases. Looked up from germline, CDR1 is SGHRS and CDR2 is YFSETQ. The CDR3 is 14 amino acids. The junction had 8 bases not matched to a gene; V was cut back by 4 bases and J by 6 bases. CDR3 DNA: TGCGCCAGCAGCGGGGATGGACAGGGGTTCGAGCAGTACTTC. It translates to CASSGDGQGFEQYF.

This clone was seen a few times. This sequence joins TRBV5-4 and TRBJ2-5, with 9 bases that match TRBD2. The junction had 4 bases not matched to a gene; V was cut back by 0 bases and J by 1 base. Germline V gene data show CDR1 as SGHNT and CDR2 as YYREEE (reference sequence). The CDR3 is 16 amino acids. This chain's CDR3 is CASSLGLAGLQETQYF. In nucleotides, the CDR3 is TGTGCCAGCAGCTTGGGGCTAGCGGGACTCCAAGAGACCCAGTACTTC.

For the CDR3, the DNA is TGTGCCACCAGCAGTTCGCGGGAGCCAACAGATACGCAGTATTTT. Protein sequence: CATSSSREPTDTQYF. The rearrangement uses TRBV15 and TRBJ2-3; 7 bases fit TRBD2. The CDR3 covers 15 residues. CDR1 and CDR2 (germline): LNHNV, YYDKDF (reference sequence). Unmatched junction bases numbered 6, after V lost 3 bases and J lost 3 bases.

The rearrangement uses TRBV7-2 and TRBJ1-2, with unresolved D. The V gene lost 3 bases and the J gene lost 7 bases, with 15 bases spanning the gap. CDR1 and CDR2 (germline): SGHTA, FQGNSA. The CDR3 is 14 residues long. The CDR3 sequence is CASSLSAGGGGYTF. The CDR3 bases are TGTGCCAGCAGCTTGTCGGCCGGAGGCGGTGGCTACACCTTC.

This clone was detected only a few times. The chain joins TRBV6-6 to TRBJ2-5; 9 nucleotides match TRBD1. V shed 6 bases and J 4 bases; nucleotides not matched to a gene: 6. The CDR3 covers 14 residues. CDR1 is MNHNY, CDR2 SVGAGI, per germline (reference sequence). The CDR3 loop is CASRKQGASETQYF. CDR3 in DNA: TGTGCCAGCAGGAAACAGGGGGCCTCAGAGACCCAGTACTTC.

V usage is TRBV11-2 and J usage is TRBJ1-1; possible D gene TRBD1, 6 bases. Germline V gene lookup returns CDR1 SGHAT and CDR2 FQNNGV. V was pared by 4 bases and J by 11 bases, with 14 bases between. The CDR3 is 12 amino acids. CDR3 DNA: TGTGCCAGCAGCTACTGGGACACCAGGGCTTTCTTT. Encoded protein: CASSYWDTRAFF.

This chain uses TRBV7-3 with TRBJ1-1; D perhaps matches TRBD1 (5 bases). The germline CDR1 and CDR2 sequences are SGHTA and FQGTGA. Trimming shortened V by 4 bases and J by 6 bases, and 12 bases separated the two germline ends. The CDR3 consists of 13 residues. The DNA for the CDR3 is TGTGCCAGCAGCTCCGGCGGGGGGGCTGAAGCTTTCTTT. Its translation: CASSSGGGAEAFF.

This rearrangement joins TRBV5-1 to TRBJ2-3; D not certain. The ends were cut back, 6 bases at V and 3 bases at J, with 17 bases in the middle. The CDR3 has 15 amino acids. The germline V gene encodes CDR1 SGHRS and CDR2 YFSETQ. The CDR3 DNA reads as TGCGCCAGCAAACGATTTACCGGCATAACAGATACGCAGTATTTT. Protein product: CASKRFTGITDTQYF.

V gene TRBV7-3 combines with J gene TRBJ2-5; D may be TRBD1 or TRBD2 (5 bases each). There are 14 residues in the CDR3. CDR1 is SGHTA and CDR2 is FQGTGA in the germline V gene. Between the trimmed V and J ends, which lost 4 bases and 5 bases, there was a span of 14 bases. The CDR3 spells CASSSSGARETQYF. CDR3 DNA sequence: TGTGCCAGCAGCTCTTCCGGGGCGCGGGAGACCCAGTACTTC.

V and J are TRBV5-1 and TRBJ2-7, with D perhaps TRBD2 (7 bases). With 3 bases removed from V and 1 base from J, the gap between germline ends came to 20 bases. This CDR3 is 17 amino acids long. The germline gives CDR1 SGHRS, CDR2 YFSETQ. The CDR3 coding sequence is TGCGCCAGCAGCTGGGGTGGGCGGGGGCCGGGATCCTACGAGCAGTACTTC. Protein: CASSWGGRGPGSYEQYF.

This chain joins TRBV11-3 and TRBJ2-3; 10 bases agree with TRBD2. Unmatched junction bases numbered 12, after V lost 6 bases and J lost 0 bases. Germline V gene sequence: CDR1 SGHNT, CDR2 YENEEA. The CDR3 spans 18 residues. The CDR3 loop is CASSRGLASYLSTDTQYF. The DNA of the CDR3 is TGTGCCAGCAGTCGGGGACTAGCGAGCTATCTTAGCACAGATACGCAGTATTTT.

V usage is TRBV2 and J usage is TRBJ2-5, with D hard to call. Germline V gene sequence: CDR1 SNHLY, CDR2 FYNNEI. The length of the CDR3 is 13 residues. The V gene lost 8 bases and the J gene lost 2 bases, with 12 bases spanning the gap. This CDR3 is CASDRAQQETQYF. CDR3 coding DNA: TGTGCCAGCGATCGAGCACAACAAGAGACCCAGTACTTC.